The next 15 T cell receptor beta chains were all read from a single sample in a study of CD8+ T cells in alopecia areata (dated by TCRdb to 2017 to 2018). This specimen's time point label, interpreted: around 24 weeks on oral tofacitinib. This specimen's treatment or condition label, per the study, means: oral pan-JAK inhibitor, 5-10 mg twice daily. The library came from the immunoSEQ multiplex PCR assay. For TCR sequencing, RNA was extracted from every sample and reverse transcribed into cDNA to serve as template. TCRdb took over this immuneACCESS table, retaining in-frame rearrangements with V and J assigned. Such tables are incomplete; in checked studies, under half of the missing clones stem from an unresolved V gene, and the remainder is unexplained. The sample table contains 150,000 to 250,000 clones; only one count was recorded for roughly 60% of them. More than 5.5% of the sample goes to the ten largest clones.

The specimen was CD4+ T cells sorted from blood, collected at week 24, from a patient treated with tofacitinib. These receptor sequences come from a human donor with alopecia areata.

The CDR3 spells CSLRTGQETQYF. CDR3 coding DNA: TGCAGCCTTAGGACAGGACAAGAGACCCAGTACTTC. The chain employs TRBV29-1 and TRBJ2-5; 7 bases are shared with TRBD1. CDR1 SQVTM and CDR2 ANQGSEA come from the germline V gene. The CDR3 spans 12 residues. Trimming cost V 8 bases and J 2 bases; bases outside gene matches: 5. The entire variable domain, with the rest obtained from reference TRBV29-1 and TRBJ2-5, is as follows: SAVISQKPSRDICQRGTSLTIQCQVDSQVTMMFWYRQQPGQSLTLIATANQGSEATYESGFVIDKFPISRPNLTFSTLTVSNMSPEDSSIYLCSLRTGQETQYFGPGTRLLVL.

The genes are TRBV2 and TRBJ2-5; 12 nucleotides align to TRBD1. J gave up 5 bases and V 8 bases, and 9 bases lay outside the gene matches. CDR1 is SNHLY and CDR2 is FYNNEI in the germline V gene. This CDR3 is built from 15 residues. The CDR3 reads CASDPGQGARETQYF. In nucleotides, the CDR3 is TGTGCCAGCGATCCGGGACAGGGGGCGCGGGAGACCCAGTACTTC.

Here the CDR3 DNA reads TGTGCCAGCAGGTCGAACAGGGGCAATGAGCAGTTCTTC. Protein sequence: CASRSNRGNEQFF. V usage is TRBV25-1 and J usage is TRBJ2-1; 7 bases align to TRBD1. V lost 6 bases and J lost 6; bases outside the gene matches: 5. Germline assignment: CDR1 MGHDK and CDR2 SYGVNS. CDR3 size: 13 residues. The full variable domain, in which reference TRBV25-1 and TRBJ2-1 provide the parts outside the CDR3, is EADIYQTPRYLVIGTGKKITLECSQTMGHDKMYWYQQDPGMELHLIHYSYGVNSTEKGDLSSESTVSRIRTEHFPLTLESARPSHTSQYLCASRSNRGNEQFFGPGTRLTVL.

V usage is TRBV5-1 and J usage is TRBJ2-7; D is unclear. From germline, CDR1 is SGHRS and CDR2 YFSETQ. This CDR3 region has 14 residues. The V gene lost 0 bases and the J gene lost 0 bases, with 7 bases spanning the gap. The DNA for the CDR3 is TGCGCCAGCAGCTTGGTGGCCGGCTCCTACGAGCAGTACTTC. It is translated as CASSLVAGSYEQYF.

This chain links TRBV30 with TRBJ2-1; 10 bases line up with TRBD2. Trimming took 0 bases from V and 4 from J; bases not matched to a gene: 0. The CDR3 runs to 14 residues. Germline V gene data show CDR1 as GTSNPN and CDR2 as SVGIG (reference sequence). The CDR3 DNA sequence: TGTGCCTGGAGTGTGGGACTAGCGTACAATGAGCAGTTCTTC. Translated, it gives CAWSVGLAYNEQFF.

This clone was seen a single time. V and J are TRBV30 and TRBJ2-1; D uncertain. The CDR3 runs to 11 residues. Germline CDR1 is GTSNPN and CDR2 is SVGIG (reference sequence). V shed 8 bases and J shed 10 bases, with 15 bases lying between them. The CDR3 DNA reads TGTGCCATCACAAGCCAGGTCGAGCAGTTCTTC. It codes for CAITSQVEQFF.

The chain combines TRBV28 with TRBJ2-5; 8 bases are a match to TRBD2. J gave up 5 bases and V 7 bases, and 9 bases lay outside the gene matches. This CDR3 contains 14 residues. Germline V CDR1 and CDR2: MDHEN, SYDVKM. CDR3 in amino acids: CASTWGGRTETQYF. The DNA for the CDR3 is TGTGCCAGCACCTGGGGCGGGAGGACGGAGACCCAGTACTTC.

The chain uses TRBV5-4 and TRBJ1-4, with 7 bases matching TRBD1. The ends lost 4 bases at V and 4 bases at J; junction bases unmatched: 7. The germline V gene encodes CDR1 SGHNT and CDR2 YYREEE (reference sequence). The CDR3 covers 15 residues. The CDR3 is CASSPTGASNEKLFF. In DNA form, the CDR3 reads TGTGCCAGCAGCCCAACAGGGGCGAGTAATGAAAAACTGTTTTTT.

The table lists this clone with a count of one. V usage is TRBV5-6 and J usage is TRBJ1-2, with D perhaps TRBD1 (5 bases). This CDR3 is 13 amino acids long. From germline, CDR1 is SGHDT and CDR2 YYEEEE. The V end lost 2 bases, the J end lost 8 bases, and 13 bases lay between the germline ends. The CDR3 loop reads CASSFGHPGGYTF. CDR3 sequence (DNA): TGTGCCAGCAGCTTTGGACACCCTGGCGGCTACACCTTC.

The J gene is TRBJ1-6, the V gene TRBV5-6; D gene ambiguous. The length of the CDR3 is 14 residues. CDR1 SGHDT and CDR2 YYEEEE come from the germline V gene. V gave up 0 bases and J gave up 6 bases, with 7 bases separating them. The CDR3: CASSLGEVNSPLHF. The CDR3 coding sequence is TGTGCCAGCAGCTTGGGGGAGGTTAATTCACCCCTCCACTTT.

This clone has more than one count but fewer than ten. The chain combines TRBV27 with TRBJ2-5; perhaps D is TRBD1 or TRBD2 (5 bases each). Trimming removed 4 bases at V and 5 bases at J, with 14 bases between. Germline CDR1 is MNHEY and CDR2 is SMNVEV (reference sequence). This CDR3 region has 14 residues. This chain's CDR3 is CASSYGGLRETQYF. CDR3 nucleotide sequence: TGTGCCAGCAGTTATGGGGGTCTACGGGAGACCCAGTACTTC.

V usage is TRBV25-1 and J usage is TRBJ2-2; D unresolved. CDR3 length: 15 amino acids. Trimming cost V 1 base and J 5 bases, with 11 bases left between them. Germline values: CDR1 MGHDK, CDR2 SYGVNS. CDR3 in DNA: TGTGCCAGCAGTGAATCTTTTGCCGGAACCGGGGAGCTGTTTTTT. Protein: CASSESFAGTGELFF.

V gene TRBV30 combines with J gene TRBJ1-4; a possible D gene is TRBD1 (5 bases). V was cut by 2 bases and J by 8 bases, with 15 bases left in between. Germline-derived CDR1 and CDR2 are GTSNPN and SVGIG (reference sequence). The CDR3 has 14 residues. For the CDR3, the DNA is TGTGCCTGGAGTTCAGGGTCGGCGGGAGAAAAACTGTTTTTT. It yields the protein CAWSSGSAGEKLFF.

The rearrangement joins TRBV27 to TRBJ2-2; no firm D call. Germline assignment: CDR1 MNHEY and CDR2 SMNVEV (reference sequence). V lost 8 bases and J 0 bases, leaving 10 bases between the germline ends. This CDR3 spans 14 amino acids. This CDR3 is CASRQSTNTGELFF. The CDR3 DNA reads as TGTGCCAGCCGGCAGAGTACGAACACCGGGGAGCTGTTTTTT.

J is TRBJ1-2 and V is TRBV29-1, with D hard to call. In germline, CDR1 is SQVTM, CDR2 ANQGSEA. There are 13 residues in the CDR3. The V gene lost 8 bases and the J gene lost 7 bases, with 20 bases spanning the gap. The CDR3, as DNA: TGCAGCACATTTCCCGGGGTGGATGGTGGCTACACCTTC. It codes for CSTFPGVDGGYTF.